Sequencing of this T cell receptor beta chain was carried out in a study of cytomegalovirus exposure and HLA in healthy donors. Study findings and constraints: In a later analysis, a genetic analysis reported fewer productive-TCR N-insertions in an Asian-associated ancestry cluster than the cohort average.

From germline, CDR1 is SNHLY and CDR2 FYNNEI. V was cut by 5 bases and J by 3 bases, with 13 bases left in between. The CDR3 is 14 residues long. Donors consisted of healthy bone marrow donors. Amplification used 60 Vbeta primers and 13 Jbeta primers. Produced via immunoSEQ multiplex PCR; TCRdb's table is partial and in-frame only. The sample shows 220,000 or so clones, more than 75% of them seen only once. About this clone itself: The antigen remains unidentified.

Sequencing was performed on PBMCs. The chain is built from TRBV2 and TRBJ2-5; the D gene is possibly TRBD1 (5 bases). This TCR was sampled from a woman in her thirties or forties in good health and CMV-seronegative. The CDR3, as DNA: TGTGCCAGCAGTCTCTCCGGACAAAAAGAGACCCAGTACTTC. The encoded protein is CASSLSGQKETQYF.